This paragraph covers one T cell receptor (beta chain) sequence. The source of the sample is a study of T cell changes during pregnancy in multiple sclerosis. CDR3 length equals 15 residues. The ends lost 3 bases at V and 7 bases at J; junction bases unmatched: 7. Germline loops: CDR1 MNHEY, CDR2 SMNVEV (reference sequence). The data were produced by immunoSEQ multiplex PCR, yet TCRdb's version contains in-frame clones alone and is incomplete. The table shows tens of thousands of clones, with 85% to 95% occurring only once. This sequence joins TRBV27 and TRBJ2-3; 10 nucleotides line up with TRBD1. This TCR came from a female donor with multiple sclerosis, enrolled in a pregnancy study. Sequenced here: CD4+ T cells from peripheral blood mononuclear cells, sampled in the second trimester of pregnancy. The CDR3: CASSFGDRGLYTQYF. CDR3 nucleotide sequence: TGTGCCAGCAGTTTTGGGGACAGGGGCTTGTATACGCAGTATTTT.